Listed here are 5 T cell receptor beta chains from one sample, sequenced in a study of T-cell reconstitution after alpha-beta-depleted transplantation in children. It was with unique molecular identifiers that the TCRbeta library was prepared. Using its own MiXCR run on the PCR reads, TCRdb lists one record per CDR3 protein. The table has around 300,000 distinct CDR3 sequences, over 20% seen once; the top ten hold 9.5% to 13%. Sample: PBMCs, mostly from graft donor cells, taken 180 days after TCRalphabeta/CD19-depleted stem cell transplant. Receptors originate from a male patient under 18 who had a stem cell transplant for acute lymphoblastic leukemia, so the T cells may come from the graft donor.

This clonotype was seen many times. The V and J genes are TRBV7-6 and TRBJ2-5; D is possibly TRBD2 (5 bases). The CDR3 is 16 amino acids. Trimming removed 1 base from V and 2 bases from J, with 14 bases in between. Germline CDR1 and CDR2: SGHVS and FNYEAQ. The CDR3 sequence: CASSLVRRPGQETQYF. CDR3 bases: TGTGCCAGCAGCTTAGTGCGGAGGCCGGGGCAAGAGACCCAGTACTTC.

This clonotype was observed a handful of times. J is TRBJ2-7 and V is TRBV6-5; no clear D gene. V was trimmed by 7 bases and J by 3 bases, leaving 7 bases between them. Germline CDR1 MNHEY, CDR2 SVGAGI. The CDR3 covers 11 residues. CDR3 in DNA: TGTGCCAGCAAGAGGCTCTACGAGCAGTACTTC. Translated, it gives CASKRLYEQYF.

This clonotype was found many times. The chain has TRBV29-1 and TRBJ2-7, with TRBD1 matching 7 bases. CDR3 size: 13 residues. Germline CDR1 and CDR2: SQVTM and ANQGSEA. V lost 4 bases and J lost 3; bases outside the gene matches: 6. The CDR3 reads CSVAPRQGYEQYF. The CDR3 region has the DNA TGCAGCGTTGCCCCCCGACAGGGCTACGAGCAGTACTTC.

CDR3 bases: TGCAGTGCTAGTGGGGGGCAGTTGAGCACAGATACGCAGTATTTT. The encoded protein is CSASGGQLSTDTQYF. The chain employs TRBV20-1 and TRBJ2-3; the D gene could be TRBD1 or TRBD2 (6 bases each). The germline gives CDR1 DFQATT, CDR2 SNEGSKA (reference sequence). This CDR3 is 15 amino acids long. Trimming shortened V by 3 bases and J by 0 bases, and 13 bases separated the two germline ends.

The V gene is TRBV20-1, the J gene TRBJ1-4, with TRBD1 matching over 9 bases. Germline CDR1 DFQATT, CDR2 SNEGSKA (reference sequence). V was clipped by 7 bases and J by 8 bases; unmatched bases: 8. This CDR3 comprises 13 residues. CDR3 sequence: CSVGQGQGEKLFF. In DNA, the CDR3 is TGCAGTGTCGGACAGGGGCAGGGCGAAAAACTGTTTTTT.